This T cell receptor beta chain comes out of a study of blood T cell repertoires in COVID-19. Study context: T cells, B-cell-depleted T cells, or PBMCs provided the cDNA or gDNA that served as material.

Generated by immunoSEQ multiplex PCR, the TCRdb table keeps only in-frame clones and is missing some. The data hold about 66,000 clones, with under 90% observed a single time. Between the trimmed V and J ends, which lost 5 bases and 5 bases, there was a span of 12 bases. The germline CDR1 and CDR2 sequences are LNHNV and YYDKDF (reference sequence). The CDR3 consists of 13 residues. Input material: peripheral blood. This clonotype was obtained from a man aged 55 to 70 with acute or convalescent COVID-19. This chain uses TRBV15 with TRBJ1-1, with TRBD1 as a possible D gene (5 bases). Written as DNA, the CDR3 is TGTGCCACCAGCCGAGCGGGGGGGACTGAAGCTTTCTTT. This gives the protein CATSRAGGTEAFF. Full variable domain (outside the CDR3, taken from reference TRBV15 and TRBJ1-1): DAMVIQNPRYQVTQFGKPVTLSCSQTLNHNVMYWYQQKSSQAPKLLFHYYDKDFNNEADTPDNFQSRRPNTSFCFLDIRSPGLGDTAMYLCATSRAGGTEAFFGQGTRLTVV.